This paragraph reports one T cell receptor (beta chain). The germline V and J ends were trimmed by 8 bases and 5 bases, with 13 bases remaining between them. Germline V gene lookup returns CDR1 ENHRY and CDR2 SYGVKD. The CDR3 has 13 residues. Clones were sequenced by immunoSEQ multiplex PCR, and TCRdb holds only the in-frame ones, with some missing. The sample consists of approximately 260,000 clones, roughly 87% of them appearing once. The source of the sample is a study of blood T cell repertoires in COVID-19. Across the study: Spain, Italy and the United States supplied samples that represented acute and convalescent COVID-19. In each case, the material was cDNA or gDNA derived from T cells, B-cell-depleted T cells, or PBMCs.

V gene TRBV10-3 combines with J gene TRBJ1-3, with D maybe TRBD1 (5 bases). The specimen was peripheral blood. This sequence was found in a man aged 55 to 70 who had recovered from COVID-19. CDR3 region: CAIGGGDRNTIYF. CDR3 nucleotides: TGTGCCATCGGCGGGGGGGACCGAAACACCATATATTTT.